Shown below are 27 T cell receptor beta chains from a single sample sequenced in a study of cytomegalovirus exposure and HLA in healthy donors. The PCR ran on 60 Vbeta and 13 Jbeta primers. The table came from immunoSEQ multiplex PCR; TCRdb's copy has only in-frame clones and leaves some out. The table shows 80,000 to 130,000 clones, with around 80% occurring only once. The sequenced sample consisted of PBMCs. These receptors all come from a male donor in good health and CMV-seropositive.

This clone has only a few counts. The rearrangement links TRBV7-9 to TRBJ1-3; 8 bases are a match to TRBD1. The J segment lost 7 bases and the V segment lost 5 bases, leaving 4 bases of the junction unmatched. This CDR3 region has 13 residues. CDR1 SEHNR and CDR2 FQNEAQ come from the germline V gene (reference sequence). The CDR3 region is CASSLGQGNTIYF. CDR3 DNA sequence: TGTGCCAGCAGCCTTGGACAGGGTAACACCATATATTTT.

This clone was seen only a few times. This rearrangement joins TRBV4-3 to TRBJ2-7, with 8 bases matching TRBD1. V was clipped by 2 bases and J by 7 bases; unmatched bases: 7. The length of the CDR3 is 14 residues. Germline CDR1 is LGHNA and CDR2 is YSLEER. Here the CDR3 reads CASSQTGGLGEQYF. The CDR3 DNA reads TGCGCCAGCAGCCAAACAGGGGGGTTGGGTGAGCAGTACTTC.

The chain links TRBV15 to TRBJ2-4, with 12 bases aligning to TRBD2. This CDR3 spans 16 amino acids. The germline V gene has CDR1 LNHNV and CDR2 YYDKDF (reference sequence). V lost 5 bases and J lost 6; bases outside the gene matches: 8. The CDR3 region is CATSSRLAGVINIQYF. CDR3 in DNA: TGTGCCACCAGCTCCAGACTAGCGGGGGTTATAAACATTCAGTACTTC.

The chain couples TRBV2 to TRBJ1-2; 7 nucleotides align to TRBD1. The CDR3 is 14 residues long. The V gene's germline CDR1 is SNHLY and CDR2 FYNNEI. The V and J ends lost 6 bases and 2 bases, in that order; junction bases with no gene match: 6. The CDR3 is CASSSGTDNYGYTF. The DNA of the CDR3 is TGTGCCAGCAGCTCCGGGACAGACAACTATGGCTACACCTTC.

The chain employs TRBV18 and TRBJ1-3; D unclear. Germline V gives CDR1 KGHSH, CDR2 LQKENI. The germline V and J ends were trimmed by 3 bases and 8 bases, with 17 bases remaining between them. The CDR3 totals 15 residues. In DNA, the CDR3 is TGTGCCAGCTCACCTGAAGCCGGGCGAGCGGACACCATATATTTT. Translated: CASSPEAGRADTIYF.

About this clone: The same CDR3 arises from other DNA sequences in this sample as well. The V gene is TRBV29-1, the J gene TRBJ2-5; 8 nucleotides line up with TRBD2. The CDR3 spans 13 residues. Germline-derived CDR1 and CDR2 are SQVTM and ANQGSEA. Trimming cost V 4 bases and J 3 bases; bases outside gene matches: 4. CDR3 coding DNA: TGCAGCGTTGCAACTAGCGGCGAAGAGACCCAGTACTTC. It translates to CSVATSGEETQYF.

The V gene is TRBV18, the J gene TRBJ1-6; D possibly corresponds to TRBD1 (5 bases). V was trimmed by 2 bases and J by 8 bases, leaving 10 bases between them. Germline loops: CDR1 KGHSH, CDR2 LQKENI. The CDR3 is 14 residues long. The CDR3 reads CASSPAGIDSPLHF. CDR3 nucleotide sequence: TGTGCCAGCTCACCAGCAGGGATTGATTCACCCCTCCACTTT. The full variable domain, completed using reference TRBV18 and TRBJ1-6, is NAGVMQNPRHLVRRRGQEARLRCSPMKGHSHVYWYRQLPEEGLKFMVYLQKENIIDESGMPKERFSAEFPKEGPSILRIQQVVRGDSAAYFCASSPAGIDSPLHFGNGTRLTVT.

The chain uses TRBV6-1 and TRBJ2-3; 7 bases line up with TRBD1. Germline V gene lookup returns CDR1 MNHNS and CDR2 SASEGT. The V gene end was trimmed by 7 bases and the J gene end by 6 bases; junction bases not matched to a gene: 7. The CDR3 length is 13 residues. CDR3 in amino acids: CASTRGTADTQYF. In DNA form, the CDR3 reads TGTGCCAGCACTAGAGGGACAGCCGATACGCAGTATTTT.

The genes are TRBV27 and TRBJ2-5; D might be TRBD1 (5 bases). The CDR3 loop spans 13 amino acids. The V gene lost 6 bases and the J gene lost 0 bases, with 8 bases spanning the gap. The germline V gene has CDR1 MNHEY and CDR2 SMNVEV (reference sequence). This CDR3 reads CASRETDQETQYF. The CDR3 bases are TGTGCCAGCAGGGAGACAGACCAAGAGACCCAGTACTTC.

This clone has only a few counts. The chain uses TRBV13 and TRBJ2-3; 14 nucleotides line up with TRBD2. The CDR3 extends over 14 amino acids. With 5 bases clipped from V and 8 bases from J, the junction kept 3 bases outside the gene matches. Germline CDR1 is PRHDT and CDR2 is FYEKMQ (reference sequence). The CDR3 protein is CASSLGLAGGTQYF. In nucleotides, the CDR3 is TGTGCCAGCAGCCTCGGACTAGCGGGGGGTACGCAGTATTTT.

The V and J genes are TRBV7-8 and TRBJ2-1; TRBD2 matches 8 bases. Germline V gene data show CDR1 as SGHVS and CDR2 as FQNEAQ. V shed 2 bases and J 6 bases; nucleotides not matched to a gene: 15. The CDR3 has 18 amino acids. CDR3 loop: CASSLSRRYSGGRNEQFF. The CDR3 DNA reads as TGTGCCAGCAGCTTATCTCGTCGTTACAGCGGGGGTCGCAATGAGCAGTTCTTC.

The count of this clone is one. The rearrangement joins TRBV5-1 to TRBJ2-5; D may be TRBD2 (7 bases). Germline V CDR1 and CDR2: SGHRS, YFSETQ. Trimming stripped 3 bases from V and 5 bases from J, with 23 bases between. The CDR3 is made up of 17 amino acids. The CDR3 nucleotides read TGCGCCAGCAGCTGGGGGGGACAATCTGAGGTTTTGGAGACCCAGTACTTC. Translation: CASSWGGQSEVLETQYF.

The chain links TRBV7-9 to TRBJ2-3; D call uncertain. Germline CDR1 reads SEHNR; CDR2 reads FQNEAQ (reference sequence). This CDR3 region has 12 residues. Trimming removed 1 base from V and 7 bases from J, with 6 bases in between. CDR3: CASSLGSNTQYF. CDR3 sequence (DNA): TGTGCCAGCAGCTTAGGAAGCAATACGCAGTATTTT.

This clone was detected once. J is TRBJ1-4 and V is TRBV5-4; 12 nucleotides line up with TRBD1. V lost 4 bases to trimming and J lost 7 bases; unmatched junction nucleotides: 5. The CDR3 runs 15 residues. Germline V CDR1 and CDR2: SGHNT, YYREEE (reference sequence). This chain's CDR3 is CASSIGTGGREKLFF. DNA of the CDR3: TGTGCCAGCAGCATCGGGACAGGGGGCCGTGAAAAACTGTTTTTT. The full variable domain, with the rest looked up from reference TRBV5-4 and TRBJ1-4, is ETGVTQSPTHLIKTRGQQVTLRCSSQSGHNTVSWYQQALGQGPQFIFQYYREEENGRGNFPPRFSGLQFPNYSSELNVNALELDDSALYLCASSIGTGGREKLFFGSGTQLSVL.

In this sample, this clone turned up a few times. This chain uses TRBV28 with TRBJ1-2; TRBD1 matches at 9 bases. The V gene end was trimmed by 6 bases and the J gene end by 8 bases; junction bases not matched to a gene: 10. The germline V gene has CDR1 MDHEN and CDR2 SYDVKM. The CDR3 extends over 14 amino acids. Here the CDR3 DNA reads TGTGCCAGCAGCACCCCCTGGACAGGGGAGGGCTACACCTTC. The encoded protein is CASSTPWTGEGYTF.

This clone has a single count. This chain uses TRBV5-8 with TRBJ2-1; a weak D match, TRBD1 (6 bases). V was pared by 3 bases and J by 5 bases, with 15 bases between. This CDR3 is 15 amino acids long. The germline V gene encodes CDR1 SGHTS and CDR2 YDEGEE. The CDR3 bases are TGTGCCAGCAGCTCGCAGGGGAAGAGAGACAATGAGCAGTTCTTC. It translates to CASSSQGKRDNEQFF.

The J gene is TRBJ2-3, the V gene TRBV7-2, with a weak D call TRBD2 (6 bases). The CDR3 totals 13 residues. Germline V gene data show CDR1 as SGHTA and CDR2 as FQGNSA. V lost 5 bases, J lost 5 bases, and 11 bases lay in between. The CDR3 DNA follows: TGTGCCAGCAGCCCAGTGGGGGGAGATACGCAGTATTTT. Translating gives CASSPVGGDTQYF.

The CDR3 protein is CAWSRGRAWGNTIYF. The DNA for the CDR3 is TGTGCCTGGAGTCGGGGGAGGGCTTGGGGAAACACCATATATTTT. The V gene is TRBV30, the J gene TRBJ1-3; D is perhaps TRBD1 (5 bases). CDR1 and CDR2 (germline): GTSNPN, SVGIG (reference sequence). This CDR3 spans 15 amino acids. Trimming removed 2 bases at V and 4 bases at J, with 15 bases between.

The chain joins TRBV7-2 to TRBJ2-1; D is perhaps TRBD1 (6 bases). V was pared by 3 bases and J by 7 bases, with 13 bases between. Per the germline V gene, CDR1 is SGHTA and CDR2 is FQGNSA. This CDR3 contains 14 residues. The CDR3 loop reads CASSFGGVRNEQFF. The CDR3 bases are TGTGCCAGCAGCTTTGGGGGCGTGAGGAATGAGCAGTTCTTC.

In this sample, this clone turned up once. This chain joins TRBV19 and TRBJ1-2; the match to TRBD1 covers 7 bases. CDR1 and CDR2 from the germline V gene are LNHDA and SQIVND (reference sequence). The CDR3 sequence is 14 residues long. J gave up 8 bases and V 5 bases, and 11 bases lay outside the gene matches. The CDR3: CASSPRQGSQGYTF. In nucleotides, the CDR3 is TGTGCCAGTAGTCCCCGACAGGGATCGCAAGGCTACACCTTC.

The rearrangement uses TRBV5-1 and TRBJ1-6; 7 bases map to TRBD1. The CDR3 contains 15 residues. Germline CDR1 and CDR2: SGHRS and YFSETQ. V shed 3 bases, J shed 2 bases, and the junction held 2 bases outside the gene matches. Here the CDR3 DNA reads TGCGCCAGCAGCTCCGGGACAGCCTATAATTCACCCCTCCACTTT. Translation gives CASSSGTAYNSPLHF.

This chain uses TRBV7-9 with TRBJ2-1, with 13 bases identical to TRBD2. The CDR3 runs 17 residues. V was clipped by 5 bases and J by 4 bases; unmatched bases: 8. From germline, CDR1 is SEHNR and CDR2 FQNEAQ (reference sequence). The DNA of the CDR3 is TGTGCCAGCAGCGCAGGACTAGCGGGGGCTAGGTACAATGAGCAGTTCTTC. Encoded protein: CASSAGLAGARYNEQFF. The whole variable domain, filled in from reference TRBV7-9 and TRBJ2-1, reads DTGVSQNPRHKITKRGQNVTFRCDPISEHNRLYWYRQTLGQGPEFLTYFQNEAQLEKSRLLSDRFSAERPKGSFSTLEIQRTEQGDSAMYLCASSAGLAGARYNEQFFGPGTRLTVL.

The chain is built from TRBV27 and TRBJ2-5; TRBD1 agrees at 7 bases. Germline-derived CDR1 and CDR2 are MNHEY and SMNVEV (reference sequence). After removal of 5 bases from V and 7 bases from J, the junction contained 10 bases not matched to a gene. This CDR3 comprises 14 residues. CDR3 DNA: TGTGCCAGCAGTCCCCGACAGGGAATCGGGACCCAGTACTTC. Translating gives CASSPRQGIGTQYF.

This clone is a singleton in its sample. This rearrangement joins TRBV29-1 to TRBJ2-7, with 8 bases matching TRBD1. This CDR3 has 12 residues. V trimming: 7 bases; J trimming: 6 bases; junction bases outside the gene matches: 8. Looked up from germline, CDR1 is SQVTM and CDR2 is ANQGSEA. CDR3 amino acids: CSANPGGREQYF. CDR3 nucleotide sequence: TGCAGCGCCAACCCAGGGGGCCGCGAGCAGTACTTC.

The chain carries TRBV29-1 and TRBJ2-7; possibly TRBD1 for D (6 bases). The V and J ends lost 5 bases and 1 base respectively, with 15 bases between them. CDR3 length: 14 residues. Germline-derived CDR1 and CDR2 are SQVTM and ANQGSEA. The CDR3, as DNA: TGCAGCGTTTCGGGCCAGACAGGATCCTACGAGCAGTACTTC. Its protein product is CSVSGQTGSYEQYF.

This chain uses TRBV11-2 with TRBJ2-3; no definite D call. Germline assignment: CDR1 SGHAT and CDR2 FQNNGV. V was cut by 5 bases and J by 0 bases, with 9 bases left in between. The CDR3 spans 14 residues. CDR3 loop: CASSPQTSTDTQYF. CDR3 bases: TGTGCCAGCAGCCCCCAGACTAGCACAGATACGCAGTATTTT.

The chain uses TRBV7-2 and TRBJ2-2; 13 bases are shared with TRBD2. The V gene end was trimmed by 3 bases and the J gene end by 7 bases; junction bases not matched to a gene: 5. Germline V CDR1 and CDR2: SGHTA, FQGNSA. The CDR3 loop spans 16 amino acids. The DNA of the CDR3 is TGTGCCAGCAGCTTCGGACTAGCGGGGGTCGGCGGGGAGCTGTTTTTT. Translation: CASSFGLAGVGGELFF.